Detailed here is one T cell receptor beta chain. The sample comes from a study of T cell responses to AZD1222 COVID-19 vaccine. Measured with immunoSEQ multiplex PCR; TCRdb has only the in-frame clones, and not every one. The sample includes roughly 200,000 clones, approximately 92% seen only once; the top ten take approximately 1.3%. Trimming at V came to 2 bases and at J to 6 bases, leaving 3 bases not matched to a gene. Germline V gives CDR1 MNHNS, CDR2 SASEGT. This CDR3 has 14 amino acids. This clonotype was sampled from an adult in good health. This sequence joins TRBV6-1 and TRBJ1-5; 8 nucleotides match TRBD1. Specimen: peripheral blood, collected on day 0 of AZD1222 vaccination. This CDR3 reads CASSESDRAQPQHF. CDR3 nucleotides: TGTGCCAGCAGTGAATCGGACAGGGCTCAGCCCCAGCATTTT.